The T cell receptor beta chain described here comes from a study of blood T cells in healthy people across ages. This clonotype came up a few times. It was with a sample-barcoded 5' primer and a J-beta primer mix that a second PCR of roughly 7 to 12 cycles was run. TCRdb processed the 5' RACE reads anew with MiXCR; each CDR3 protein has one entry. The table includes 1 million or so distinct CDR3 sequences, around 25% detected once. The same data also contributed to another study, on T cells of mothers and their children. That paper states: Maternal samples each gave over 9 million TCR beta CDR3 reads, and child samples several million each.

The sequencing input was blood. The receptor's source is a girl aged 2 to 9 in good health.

The CDR3, as DNA: TGTGCCAGTAGTACCAACAGGTTGGCCAAAAACATTCAGTACTTC. This sequence encodes CASSTNRLAKNIQYF. This chain links TRBV13 with TRBJ2-4, with D possibly matching TRBD1 (5 bases). This CDR3 is built from 15 residues. The germline V gene has CDR1 PRHDT and CDR2 FYEKMQ (reference sequence). V was shortened by 9 bases and J by 1 base, with 16 bases between the two germline ends.